A selection of T cell receptor beta chains follows, all from one sample in a study of blood T cell repertoires in COVID-19. TCRdb keeps only in-frame clones here, not all; method: immunoSEQ multiplex PCR. This sample yields 95,000 to 150,000 clones, of which about 80% are seen a single time; about 3.8% belongs to the top ten. Material for sequencing was peripheral blood. Every receptor here comes from a woman aged 45-59 years with acute or convalescent COVID-19. CDR3s include the opening cysteine and the closing phenylalanine or tryptophan. Each record gives: clone size, D gene, V gene, J gene, CDR3 protein, CDR3 DNA. D genes are given only for firm matches. Clone size is stated in some rows and not others, as once, few, many or a class when expanded.

-,-,TRBV28,TRBJ1-5,CAISIRAAQGAQHF,TGTGCCATCTCCATCCGGGCCGCCCAAGGGGCCCAGCATTTT
-,-,TRBV7-9,TRBJ1-1,CASSPGNRDTEAFF,TGTGCCAGCAGCCCCGGGAACCGAGACACTGAAGCTTTCTTT
-,TRBD1,TRBV19,TRBJ1-6,CATQTGGRDSPLHF,TGTGCCACACAGACAGGGGGCAGGGATTCACCCCTCCACTTT
few,-,TRBV5-1,TRBJ1-2,CASSGRGLDGYTF,TGCGCCAGCAGCGGCCGGGGGTTGGATGGCTACACCTTC
-,-,TRBV2,TRBJ1-2,CASSAQNYGYTF,TGTGCCAGCAGTGCTCAGAACTATGGCTACACCTTC
-,TRBD1,TRBV28,TRBJ1-4,CASTRTGAIINEKLFF,TGTGCCAGCACCAGGACAGGGGCGATAATAAATGAAAAACTGTTTTTT
-,-,TRBV10-1,TRBJ2-7,CASSASGYEQYF,TGCGCCAGCAGTGCTTCGGGGTACGAGCAGTACTTC
-,-,TRBV19,TRBJ2-1,CASSALAGMDEQFF,TGTGCCAGTAGTGCCCTCGCCGGGATGGATGAGCAGTTCTTC
-,-,TRBV28,TRBJ2-1,CASSFPGQGSFF,TGTGCCAGCAGTTTTCCAGGACAAGGGTCGTTCTTC
once,TRBD1,TRBV6-5,TRBJ2-2,CASSRPGQGTGELFF,TGTGCCAGCAGTAGACCGGGACAGGGTACCGGGGAGCTGTTTTTT
few,-,TRBV3-1/TRBV3-2,TRBJ2-6,CASSLYGANVLTF,TGTGCCAGCAGTCTCTATGGGGCCAACGTCCTGACTTTC
-,-,TRBV7-9,TRBJ1-1,CASSSNTEAFF,TGTGCCAGCAGCTCAAACACTGAAGCTTTCTTT
-,-,TRBV5-5,TRBJ1-1,CASSLVGGLMNTEAFF,TGTGCCAGCAGCTTGGTTGGGGGCCTTATGAACACTGAAGCTTTCTTT
-,-,TRBV6-5,TRBJ2-7,CASRKAGQVYEQYF,TGTGCCAGCAGAAAAGCGGGACAGGTGTACGAGCAGTACTTC
-,TRBD2,TRBV5-1,TRBJ2-1,CASSLVGSGRASYEQFF,TGCGCCAGCAGCTTGGTGGGTAGCGGGAGGGCCAGCTATGAGCAGTTCTTC
-,-,TRBV7-3,TRBJ2-1,CASSLRAGRGYNEQFF,TGTGCCAGCAGCTTAAGGGCGGGGCGCGGTTACAATGAGCAGTTCTTC
-,TRBD2,TRBV14,TRBJ2-5,CASSQRSPTSGRGETQYF,TGTGCCAGCAGCCAACGGTCGCCGACTAGCGGGAGGGGAGAGACCCAGTACTTC
-,-,TRBV6-5,TRBJ2-7,CASSKQTGPYEQYF,TGTGCCAGCAGTAAGCAAACAGGACCCTACGAGCAGTACTTC
-,TRBD2,TRBV11-2,TRBJ2-7,CASSSRTSGSRYEQYF,TGTGCCAGCAGCTCGCGGACTAGCGGGAGTCGATACGAGCAGTACTTC
-,TRBD1,TRBV5-1,TRBJ1-2,CASSTAGTDYGYTF,TGCGCCAGCAGCACTGCCGGGACAGACTATGGCTACACCTTC
-,-,TRBV2,TRBJ1-5,CASSPHTGLSNQPQHF,TGTGCCAGCAGTCCCCATACGGGGTTGAGCAATCAGCCCCAGCATTTT
-,TRBD1,TRBV5-1,TRBJ2-1,CASSSGQGSPRNEQFF,TGCGCCAGCAGCTCGGGACAGGGGTCACCGAGAAATGAGCAGTTCTTC
-,-,TRBV29-1,TRBJ2-7,CSANPTGGAGSGRIYEQYF,TGCAGCGCCAATCCTACAGGGGGCGCCGGGAGCGGGAGAATCTACGAGCAGTACTTC
-,TRBD1,TRBV30,TRBJ1-1,CAWSPRGRGLF,TGTGCCTGGAGCCCCCGGGGCAGGGGGCTTTTT
few,-,TRBV29-1,TRBJ1-5,CSVGWGRNQPQHF,TGCAGCGTTGGGTGGGGGCGTAATCAGCCCCAGCATTTT
-,TRBD2,TRBV5-1,TRBJ2-3,CASSFGPSGDTQYF,TGCGCCAGCAGCTTTGGGCCTAGCGGGGATACGCAGTATTTT
few,-,TRBV4-1,TRBJ1-2,CASSQDKGGLGYTF,TGCGCCAGCAGCCAAGACAAGGGAGGTTTGGGCTACACCTTC
few,-,TRBV20-1,TRBJ1-2,CSAERGDGYTF,TGCAGTGCTGAACGGGGAGATGGCTACACCTTC
-,-,TRBV18,TRBJ1-1,CASSPSGQPFGGF,TGTGCCAGCTCACCTTCCGGACAACCGTTTGGGGGGTTT
-,-,TRBV7-9,TRBJ2-5,CASSPSATMETQYF,TGTGCCAGCAGCCCCAGCGCCACTATGGAGACCCAGTACTTC
-,-,TRBV19,TRBJ2-7,CASSISRGEQYF,TGTGCCAGTAGTATTTCCAGGGGCGAGCAGTACTTC
-,-,TRBV19,TRBJ1-2,CASSIDDSTSYGYTF,TGTGCCAGTAGTATAGACGACAGTACGTCTTATGGCTACACCTTC
-,TRBD1,TRBV6-1,TRBJ1-2,CASSESPDRVWGYTF,TGTGCCAGCAGTGAGTCACCCGACAGGGTATGGGGCTACACCTTC
-,-,TRBV2,TRBJ2-3,CASRRVADTQYF,TGTGCCAGCAGGAGGGTGGCAGATACGCAGTATTTT
-,TRBD2,TRBV9,TRBJ2-5,CASSVGASGSLGETQYF,TGTGCCAGCAGCGTAGGGGCTAGCGGGAGCTTGGGAGAGACCCAGTACTTC
-,TRBD2,TRBV2,TRBJ2-2,CASTRTGTSSGELFF,TGTGCCAGCACCCGAACCGGGACTAGTTCCGGGGAGCTGTTTTTT
once,-,TRBV7-8,TRBJ1-2,CASSPRFGYTF,TGTGCCAGCAGCCCGAGATTTGGCTACACCTTC
-,-,TRBV5-1,TRBJ2-1,CASSSTQNEQFF,TGCGCCAGCAGCTCAACACAGAATGAGCAGTTCTTC
-,-,TRBV3-1/TRBV3-2,TRBJ1-1,CASSQDGGWNTEAFF,TGTGCCAGCAGCCAAGATGGAGGGTGGAACACTGAAGCTTTCTTT
-,-,TRBV18,TRBJ2-3,CASSPGLSVTDTQYF,TGTGCCAGCTCACCCGGACTCTCGGTCACAGATACGCAGTATTTT
-,-,TRBV5-6,TRBJ1-1,CASSLNLQGRAFF,TGTGCCAGCAGCTTAAACTTACAGGGTCGAGCTTTCTTT
-,-,TRBV5-5,TRBJ2-2,CASSSARVTGELFF,TGTGCCAGCAGCTCCGCCCGGGTTACCGGGGAGCTGTTTTTT